One and the same sample provided the 29 T cell receptor beta chains below, sequenced in a study of blood T cells in healthy people across ages. Through a sample-barcoded 5' primer and a J-beta primer mix, a second PCR was run for roughly 7 to 11 cycles. TCRdb redid the calling of the 5' RACE reads with MiXCR, one entry per CDR3 protein. The table has about 2 million distinct CDR3 sequences, about 49% seen once. Material: blood. The receptors originated from a woman aged 40 to 55 in good health.

This clonotype came up a few times. This chain uses TRBV28 with TRBJ1-2; no clear D. V dropped 4 bases and J dropped 4 bases, with 13 bases sitting between them. Looked up from germline, CDR1 is MDHEN and CDR2 is SYDVKM. This CDR3 is built from 14 residues. Here the CDR3 reads CASSYWETSYGYTF. CDR3 bases: TGTGCCAGCAGTTACTGGGAAACTAGCTATGGCTACACCTTC.

This clonotype has a handful of counts. The rearrangement uses TRBV4-1 and TRBJ1-6; D not certain. Germline V gives CDR1 MGHRA, CDR2 YSYEKL. This CDR3 is 18 amino acids long. Trimming stripped 1 base from V and 0 bases from J, with 13 bases between. This CDR3 reads CASSQGGSESSYNSPLHF. CDR3 DNA sequence: TGCGCCAGCAGCCAAGGGGGATCGGAGAGCTCCTATAATTCACCCCTCCACTTT.

This clonotype was seen more than once but under ten times. The chain couples TRBV4-1 to TRBJ1-2; D might be TRBD1 (5 bases). V was pared by 10 bases and J by 1 base, with 13 bases between. Germline loops: CDR1 MGHRA, CDR2 YSYEKL. This CDR3 is 13 amino acids long. CDR3 sequence reads: CATSVGDNYGYTF. The DNA of the CDR3 is TGCGCCACCTCAGTGGGGGATAACTATGGCTACACCTTC.

This clonotype was found a few times. The chain joins TRBV6-4 to TRBJ2-3, with 7 positions matching TRBD2. The CDR3 is 14 residues long. CDR1 and CDR2 (germline): MRHNA, SNTAGT. V gave up 2 bases and J gave up 2 bases; unmatched junction bases: 1. CDR3 in amino acids: CASSDGGDTDTQYF. CDR3 sequence (DNA): TGTGCCAGCAGTGACGGGGGGGACACAGATACGCAGTATTTT.

The chain has TRBV20-1 and TRBJ2-3, with 14 bases aligning to TRBD2. The CDR3 is made up of 16 amino acids. Germline V gives CDR1 DFQATT, CDR2 SNEGSKA (reference sequence). The trim removed 6 bases at V and 0 bases at J, leaving 5 bases unmatched. CDR3 in amino acids: CSARLAGGRSTDTQYF. As DNA, the CDR3 is TGCAGTGCCAGACTAGCGGGGGGGCGAAGCACAGATACGCAGTATTTT.

There are a few counts of this clonotype. The gene calls are TRBV20-1 and TRBJ2-7, with a weak D call TRBD1 (5 bases). V lost 6 bases and J lost 3, with 18 bases in between. The CDR3 is 14 residues long. The germline V gene encodes CDR1 DFQATT and CDR2 SNEGSKA (reference sequence). The CDR3 DNA is TGCAGTGCCAGGGTGGCCGCAGGAGACTACGAGCAGTACTTC. It translates to CSARVAAGDYEQYF.

The table lists this clonotype with a few counts. The chain links TRBV28 to TRBJ2-5, with a weak D call TRBD2 (6 bases). This CDR3 contains 15 residues. V was trimmed by 5 bases and J by 2 bases, leaving 15 bases between them. Germline CDR1 reads MDHEN; CDR2 reads SYDVKM. CDR3 bases: TGTGCCAGCAGTCTTGGCGGGGACTTACAAGAGACCCAGTACTTC. Translating gives CASSLGGDLQETQYF.

The rearrangement joins TRBV7-2 to TRBJ2-1, with TRBD2 matching 8 bases. The trim removed 1 base at V and 15 bases at J, leaving 8 bases unmatched. Germline V lookup: CDR1 SGHTA, CDR2 FQGNSA. This CDR3 has 13 amino acids. The CDR3 DNA reads TGTGCCAGCAGCTTAGGGGGCACGGGGGGGCCGTTCTTC. Translated, it gives CASSLGGTGGPFF.

The rearrangement links TRBV15 to TRBJ2-5, with D uncertain. V was trimmed by 3 bases and J by 11 bases, leaving 13 bases between them. The germline gives CDR1 LNHNV, CDR2 YYDKDF (reference sequence). This CDR3 is built from 12 residues. The CDR3 coding sequence is TGTGCCACCAGCAGTCTATACAATGAGCAGTACTTC. This sequence encodes CATSSLYNEQYF.

This clonotype was seen a handful of times. The rearrangement uses TRBV5-1 and TRBJ2-3, with 8 bases matching TRBD1. The CDR3 has 15 amino acids. V lost 4 bases, J lost 2 bases, and 6 bases stayed unmatched. From germline, CDR1 is SGHRS and CDR2 YFSETQ. The CDR3 region has the DNA TGCGCCAGCAGCACCCGGGACAGGAACACAGATACGCAGTATTTT. This translates into CASSTRDRNTDTQYF.

The CDR3 sequence: CASSWDRSWETQYF. DNA of the CDR3: TGTGCCAGCAGCTGGGACAGGTCCTGGGAGACCCAGTACTTC. V gene TRBV7-2 combines with J gene TRBJ2-5; 8 bases are shared with TRBD1. Germline V CDR1 and CDR2: SGHTA, FQGNSA. J was trimmed by 5 bases and V by 4 bases; bases with no gene match: 6. CDR3 size: 14 residues.

The rearrangement joins TRBV20-1 to TRBJ1-4; 7 bases match TRBD1. The CDR3 extends over 18 amino acids. The germline CDR1 and CDR2 sequences are DFQATT and SNEGSKA (reference sequence). After removal of 2 bases from V and 6 bases from J, the junction contained 18 bases not matched to a gene. The CDR3 loop reads CSARSLRGGGTTDEKLFF. CDR3 DNA: TGCAGTGCTAGAAGCCTACGAGGGGGCGGGACTACTGATGAAAAACTGTTTTTT.

V gene TRBV20-1 combines with J gene TRBJ2-3, with D unresolved. Germline-derived CDR1 and CDR2 are DFQATT and SNEGSKA (reference sequence). V was shortened by 6 bases and J by 1 base, with 8 bases between the two germline ends. The CDR3 consists of 12 residues. CDR3 in amino acids: CSAPIRTDTQYF. The CDR3 nucleotides are TGCAGTGCACCAATTCGCACAGATACGCAGTATTTT.

The V gene is TRBV5-4, the J gene TRBJ2-5, with 8 nucleotides matching TRBD1. V dropped 7 bases and J dropped 11; count of bases not matched to a gene: 13. The CDR3 is 13 residues long. Germline loops: CDR1 SGHNT, CDR2 YYREEE (reference sequence). The CDR3 nucleotides are TGTGCCAGCGCTAGACAGGGGACGCTGGAGCAGTACTTC. Protein sequence: CASARQGTLEQYF. The entire variable domain, with the rest obtained from reference TRBV5-4 and TRBJ2-5, is as follows: ETGVTQSPTHLIKTRGQQVTLRCSSQSGHNTVSWYQQALGQGPQFIFQYYREEENGRGNFPPRFSGLQFPNYSSELNVNALELDDSALYLCASARQGTLEQYFGPGTRLLVL.

The chain recombines TRBV7-9 with TRBJ2-5; D perhaps matches TRBD2 (6 bases). CDR1 SEHNR and CDR2 FQNEAQ come from the germline V gene (reference sequence). There are 16 residues in the CDR3. V was shortened by 1 base and J by 1 base, with 13 bases between the two germline ends. DNA of the CDR3: TGTGCCAGCAGCTTAGTGGGTCGAGCGGGCCAAGAGACCCAGTACTTC. It translates to CASSLVGRAGQETQYF.

Comment on this clonotype: A clone one base away is much larger, so this may be a read error. V and J are TRBV7-6 and TRBJ2-3; TRBD1 is a possible D gene (5 bases). Trimming took 5 bases from V and 5 from J, leaving 11 bases between them. Germline V gene sequence: CDR1 SGHVS, CDR2 FNYEAQ. The CDR3 runs 13 residues. The CDR3: CASSNSGLDTQYF. CDR3 in DNA: TGTGCCAGCAGCAACTCAGGGTTAGATACGCAGTATTTT.

The table lists this clonotype with a few counts. The V call is TRBV7-8, the J call TRBJ1-5; no clear D gene. The germline V gene encodes CDR1 SGHVS and CDR2 FQNEAQ. The CDR3 covers 14 residues. V shed 2 bases and J shed 5 bases, with 10 bases lying between them. The CDR3 DNA reads as TGTGCCAGCAGCTTATCGGGATTTGATCAGCCCCAGCATTTT. It yields the protein CASSLSGFDQPQHF. The whole variable domain, filled in from reference TRBV7-8 and TRBJ1-5, reads GAGVSQSPRYKVAKRGQDVALRCDPISGHVSLFWYQQALGQGPEFLTYFQNEAQLDKSGLPSDRFFAERPEGSVSTLKIQRTQQEDSAVYLCASSLSGFDQPQHFGDGTRLSIL.

The chain employs TRBV19 and TRBJ2-3; D not resolved. V shed 8 bases and J shed 0 bases, with 9 bases lying between them. The CDR3 has 13 residues. Germline loops: CDR1 LNHDA, CDR2 SQIVND (reference sequence). CDR3 region: CASAAGSTDTQYF. The CDR3, as DNA: TGTGCCAGTGCCGCCGGGAGCACAGATACGCAGTATTTT. Full variable domain (remainder filled in from reference TRBV19 and TRBJ2-3): DGGITQSPKYLFRKEGQNVTLSCEQNLNHDAMYWYRQDPGQGLRLIYYSQIVNDFQKGDIAEGYSVSREKKESFPLTVTSAQKNPTAFYLCASAAGSTDTQYFGPGTRLTVL.

The V gene is TRBV6-2 or TRBV6-3, the J gene TRBJ2-3, with D tentatively TRBD1 (5 bases). The CDR3 contains 14 residues. V lost 8 bases, J lost 8 bases, and 20 bases lay in between. The germline V gene has CDR1 MNHEY and CDR2 SVGEGT. CDR3 sequence reads: CASVGRGGRGTQYF. In DNA, the CDR3 is TGTGCCAGCGTAGGAAGGGGCGGCCGAGGTACGCAGTATTTT.

This chain uses TRBV20-1 with TRBJ1-2, with no clear D. V dropped 1 base and J dropped 8 bases, with 14 bases sitting between them. CDR3 length: 13 amino acids. The germline V gene has CDR1 DFQATT and CDR2 SNEGSKA (reference sequence). The CDR3 nucleotides read TGCAGTGCTAGAGCGGAAGCCCCTGGCGGCTACACCTTC. Protein: CSARAEAPGGYTF.

To note about this clonotype: A much larger clone lies one base from this, so it may be a read error. The chain combines TRBV6-2 or TRBV6-3 with TRBJ2-4; D is unresolved. CDR1 is MNHEY, CDR2 SVGEGT, per germline. Trimming pared 6 bases from V and 0 bases from J, leaving 6 bases between. There are 13 residues in the CDR3. The CDR3, as DNA: TGTGCCAGCAGACCCGTAGCCAAAAACATTCAGTACTTC. The encoded protein is CASRPVAKNIQYF.

Written as DNA, the CDR3 is TGCAGCGTCTCCGGTGGGACACCTGTCGGAGGCTACACCTTC. It yields the protein CSVSGGTPVGGYTF. The V call is TRBV29-1, the J call TRBJ1-2; D might be TRBD1 (6 bases). The V and J ends lost 6 bases and 8 bases respectively, with 22 bases between them. Germline CDR1 is SQVTM and CDR2 is ANQGSEA. This CDR3 comprises 14 residues.

This clonotype was recorded many times. The J gene is TRBJ1-2, the V gene TRBV4-1; D is ambiguous. V was shortened by 0 bases and J by 4 bases, with 0 bases between the two germline ends. The germline V gene has CDR1 MGHRA and CDR2 YSYEKL. The CDR3 has 11 residues. The chain's CDR3 is CASSQDYGYTF. The CDR3 region has the DNA TGCGCCAGCAGCCAAGACTATGGCTACACCTTC.

The chain links TRBV5-1 to TRBJ2-5; TRBD2 agrees at 16 bases. The DNA end favors TRBJ2-7, so the J call may be wrong. This CDR3 contains 18 residues. Germline loops: CDR1 SGHRS, CDR2 YFSETQ. CDR3 amino acids: CASSHGTSGGEGAYEQYF. CDR3 DNA: TGCGCCAGCAGCCACGGGACTAGCGGGGGGGAGGGTGCCTACGAGCAGTACTTC.

This rearrangement joins TRBV7-9 to TRBJ1-2, with D maybe TRBD1 (6 bases). The CDR3 spans 15 residues. The V end lost 5 bases, the J end lost 1 base, and 14 bases lay between the germline ends. CDR1 SEHNR and CDR2 FQNEAQ come from the germline V gene (reference sequence). CDR3 sequence (DNA): TGTGCCAGCAGCCCGGACAGTGGGGTTAACTATGGCTACACCTTC. This encodes CASSPDSGVNYGYTF. The full variable domain, its missing parts supplied by reference TRBV7-9 and TRBJ1-2, is DTGVSQNPRHKITKRGQNVTFRCDPISEHNRLYWYRQTLGQGPEFLTYFQNEAQLEKSRLLSDRFSAERPKGSFSTLEIQRTEQGDSAMYLCASSPDSGVNYGYTFGSGTRLTVV.

Only a few counts were recorded for this clonotype. This rearrangement joins TRBV29-1 to TRBJ2-1, with D tentatively TRBD1 or TRBD2 (5 bases each). In germline, CDR1 is SQVTM, CDR2 ANQGSEA. The CDR3 sequence is 17 residues long. V shed 6 bases and J shed 3 bases, with 24 bases lying between them. The CDR3 region has the DNA TGCAGCGTCGAGAGGGGTCCCGGGAACGTCGACTACAATGAGCAGTTCTTC. Protein product: CSVERGPGNVDYNEQFF.

The chain links TRBV5-1 to TRBJ2-1; 11 nucleotides agree with TRBD2. The germline V gene encodes CDR1 SGHRS and CDR2 YFSETQ. V shed 4 bases and J 7 bases; nucleotides not matched to a gene: 7. The CDR3 has 15 amino acids. The DNA for the CDR3 is TGCGCCAGCAGCGGCATAGCGGGGGGGCTGAATGAGCAGTTCTTC. It codes for CASSGIAGGLNEQFF.

This clonotype was found once. The chain links TRBV27 to TRBJ1-6; a possible D gene is TRBD1 (5 bases). This CDR3 is built from 13 residues. Germline V CDR1 and CDR2: MNHEY, SMNVEV (reference sequence). The V end was cut by 0 bases, the J end by 11 bases, with 8 bases between. CDR3 loop: CASSLSAGPPLHF. DNA for the CDR3: TGTGCCAGCAGTTTATCGGCAGGGCCACCCCTCCACTTT.

The table lists this clonotype with a few counts. The gene calls are TRBV2 and TRBJ2-5; 10 bases map to TRBD1. The CDR3 runs to 16 residues. Looked up from germline, CDR1 is SNHLY and CDR2 is FYNNEI. The V and J ends lost 2 bases and 9 bases, in that order; junction bases with no gene match: 12. CDR3 sequence reads: CASSETVGQGLRSQYF. The CDR3 nucleotides read TGTGCCAGCAGTGAAACCGTGGGACAGGGGTTAAGGTCCCAGTACTTC.